The present T cell receptor (beta chain) was sequenced within a study of T cells in Graves' hyperthyroidism and ophthalmopathy. General observations from the study: A model using 13 V-J features told ophthalmopathy apart from stable hyperthyroidism.

This clonotype has a count of ten or more. The antigen remains unidentified. The investigators amplified TCR beta CDR3 regions from RNA transcripts. HTBI primers were used for first-round RT-PCR of the TCR CDR3. MiXCR, applied by TCRdb to the multiplex PCR reads, yields one record per CDR3 protein. The repertoire holds roughly 740,000 distinct CDR3 sequences, with 15% to 20% as singletons. Hyperthyroidism had been newly diagnosed in patients aged 18 to 65, and its duration was under 2 months. Sequencing used blood. The receptor was derived from a man aged 18 to 30 with Graves' hyperthyroidism.

The chain's CDR3 is CASNGRGYGYTF. The CDR3 nucleotides are TGTGCCAGCAACGGCCGTGGCTATGGCTACACCTTC. The rearrangement joins TRBV30 to TRBJ1-2; D gene ambiguous. V shed 8 bases and J shed 4 bases, with 14 bases lying between them. This CDR3 comprises 12 residues. In germline, CDR1 is GTSNPN, CDR2 SVGIG (reference sequence).